Listed below are T cell receptor beta chains from one sample, sequenced in a study of blood T cell repertoires in COVID-19. Only in-frame clones appear in the TCRdb table, and some are missing; sequencing was by immunoSEQ multiplex PCR. The repertoire holds about 90,000 clones, with more than 85% as singletons. The sequenced material came from peripheral blood. These receptors were collected from a human donor with active COVID-19. The donor label of this sample is uncertain. CDR3s include the opening cysteine and the closing phenylalanine or tryptophan. Each record gives: clone size, J gene, D gene, V gene, CDR3 protein, CDR3 DNA. D genes are given only for firm matches. Some rows mark clone size as missing; the rest say once, few, many or name a class of expanded clone.

.	TRBJ2-3	TRBD2	TRBV3-1/TRBV3-2	CASSQLDLAGGTSDTQYF	TGTGCCAGCAGCCAGTTGGACCTAGCGGGGGGTACTTCAGATACGCAGTATTTT
.	TRBJ1-2	TRBD1	TRBV28	CASSSPGQGAGGYTF	TGTGCCAGCAGTTCCCCGGGACAGGGGGCGGGTGGCTACACCTTC
.	TRBJ2-7	TRBD1	TRBV27	CASSPGQISYEQYF	TGTGCCAGCAGTCCGGGACAGATCTCCTACGAGCAGTACTTC
.	TRBJ1-1	.	TRBV20-1	CSYRETEAFF	TGCAGTTACAGGGAAACTGAAGCTTTCTTT
.	TRBJ1-4	.	TRBV7-9	CASSLDRNNEKLFF	TGTGCCAGCAGCTTGGACAGAAATAATGAAAAACTGTTTTTT
.	TRBJ1-1	.	TRBV4-1	CASSQGDWHPFF	TGCGCCAGCAGCCAAGGGGACTGGCACCCTTTCTTT
.	TRBJ2-1	TRBD2	TRBV3-1/TRBV3-2	CASSQATSGGAYNEQFF	TGTGCCAGCAGCCAAGCGACTAGCGGGGGGGCTTACAATGAGCAGTTCTTC
.	TRBJ2-7	.	TRBV3-1/TRBV3-2	CASSHQRGLVYEQYF	TGTGCCAGCAGCCACCAAAGAGGCCTAGTCTACGAGCAGTACTTC
once	TRBJ1-4	TRBD1	TRBV2	CASSQMYRGGEKLFF	TGTGCCAGCAGCCAAATGTACAGGGGTGGTGAAAAACTGTTTTTT
.	TRBJ1-1	.	TRBV19	CASRAMGTEAFF	TGTGCCAGCAGGGCCATGGGCACTGAAGCTTTCTTT
.	TRBJ2-7	TRBD1	TRBV28	CASSLNEGRGSYEQYF	TGTGCCAGCAGTTTGAACGAGGGCAGGGGGTCCTACGAGCAGTACTTC
once	TRBJ2-1	TRBD2	TRBV2	CASSDQLAGRYNEQFF	TGTGCCAGCAGTGACCAACTAGCGGGGAGATACAATGAGCAGTTCTTC
.	TRBJ2-7	TRBD2	TRBV5-1	CASSALLAGGTYEQYF	TGCGCCAGCAGCGCCCTACTAGCGGGGGGGACCTACGAGCAGTACTTC
.	TRBJ1-5	.	TRBV20-1	CSASGGFLGNQPQHF	TGCAGTGCTAGTGGGGGCTTCCTTGGCAATCAGCCCCAGCATTTT
once	TRBJ1-2	TRBD1	TRBV6-5	CASRQGQGSFYGYTF	TGTGCCAGCAGGCAGGGACAGGGGAGCTTCTATGGCTACACCTTC
.	TRBJ1-3	.	TRBV10-3	CAISRGNTIYF	TGTGCCATCTCGAGGGGAAACACCATATATTTT
.	TRBJ2-3	TRBD2	TRBV27	CASIPGGSDTQYF	TGTGCCAGCATACCGGGGGGGAGCGATACGCAGTATTTT
.	TRBJ2-7	.	TRBV2	CASSEEAGHFYEQYF	TGTGCCAGCAGTGAAGAGGCAGGACACTTCTACGAGCAGTACTTC
.	TRBJ2-1	.	TRBV5-1	CASGTVVNNEQFF	TGCGCCAGCGGGACTGTCGTTAACAATGAGCAGTTCTTC
.	TRBJ2-6	TRBD2	TRBV4-2	CASSQRVAGGFGANVLTF	TGTGCCAGCAGCCAACGGGTAGCGGGGGGATTTGGGGCCAACGTCCTGACTTTC
.	TRBJ1-2	TRBD1	TRBV18	CASSPLTTGGNPLNYGYTF	TGTGCCAGCTCACCCCTAACGACAGGGGGCAACCCTCTTAACTATGGCTACACCTTC
.	TRBJ2-7	.	TRBV29-1	CSVWEPGVYEQYF	TGCAGCGTTTGGGAGCCAGGGGTCTACGAGCAGTACTTC
.	TRBJ2-7	TRBD2	TRBV7-2	CASSLVASGGAHEQYF	TGTGCCAGCAGCTTAGTGGCCAGCGGGGGGGCCCACGAGCAGTACTTC
.	TRBJ2-1	TRBD2	TRBV10-3	CAISSGLAGEYNEQFF	TGTGCCATCAGCTCGGGACTAGCGGGGGAGTACAATGAGCAGTTCTTC
.	TRBJ2-6	TRBD1	TRBV19	CASGTGVRSGANVLTF	TGTGCCAGTGGGACAGGGGTACGCTCTGGGGCCAACGTCCTGACTTTC
.	TRBJ1-4	TRBD1	TRBV5-5	CASSLAGGVNEKLFF	TGTGCCAGCAGCTTGGCAGGGGGAGTTAATGAAAAACTGTTTTTT
.	TRBJ1-3	.	TRBV19	CASSIGQLSGNTIYF	TGTGCCAGTAGTATTGGACAGCTCTCTGGAAACACCATATATTTT
.	TRBJ2-7	TRBD2	TRBV6-5	CASSQGLLVGYEQYF	TGTGCCAGCAGTCAGGGACTACTAGTTGGCTACGAGCAGTACTTC
.	TRBJ2-1	.	TRBV5-1	CASAQGGRSINEQFF	TGCGCCAGCGCGCAGGGCGGTCGGTCTATCAATGAGCAGTTCTTC
.	TRBJ2-3	.	TRBV5-1	CASSPEPTGVADTQYF	TGCGCCAGCAGCCCCGAACCGACGGGGGTTGCAGATACGCAGTATTTT
once	TRBJ2-5	.	TRBV7-2	CASSQHGAGEETQYF	TGTGCCAGCAGCCAACATGGGGCAGGGGAGGAGACCCAGTACTTC
.	TRBJ2-3	TRBD2	TRBV5-1	CASSGPPRGGLGDTQYF	TGCGCCAGCAGCGGGCCACCGCGGGGGGGTCTCGGAGATACGCAGTATTTT
.	TRBJ1-4	.	TRBV5-6	CASSPGSGLNEKLFF	TGTGCCAGCAGCCCAGGGTCGGGCCTTAATGAAAAACTGTTTTTT
.	TRBJ1-1	TRBD1	TRBV7-8	CASSLETGEHSYTEAFF	TGTGCCAGCAGCTTAGAGACAGGGGAACATTCGTACACTGAAGCTTTCTTT
.	TRBJ2-7	TRBD1	TRBV28	CASSSIDRAEQYF	TGTGCCAGCAGTTCAATTGACAGGGCCGAGCAGTACTTC
.	TRBJ2-2	.	TRBV11-3	CASSSNPGLNTGELFF	TGTGCCAGCAGCTCCAATCCGGGACTGAACACCGGGGAGCTGTTTTTT
.	TRBJ2-1	.	TRBV7-9	CASSLARVPRLDNEQFF	TGTGCCAGCAGCTTAGCCAGGGTCCCTAGACTTGACAATGAGCAGTTCTTC